This T cell receptor (beta chain) derives from a study of CD8+CD57+ T cells in acquired aplastic anemia. TCR beta VDJ and CDR3 profiles were obtained from a genomic DNA template. TCRdb ran MiXCR on the reads and lists one entry per CDR3 protein. This table holds under 500,000 distinct CDR3 sequences, over 25% found once. This clonotype appeared many times. V lost 1 base to trimming and J lost 3 bases, with 4 bases between them. This CDR3 comprises 12 residues. Germline assignment: CDR1 SGHVS and CDR2 FQNEAQ. Patients chosen for sequencing had shown CD8+CD57+ cell expansion by flow cytometry. The chain has TRBV7-8 and TRBJ2-7; the D is unclear. Source material: sorted CD4+, CD8+, or CD8+CD57+ T cells (not recorded which) from PBMCs. The sequence derives from a human donor with aplastic anemia. This CDR3 reads CASSLGDYEQYF. The CDR3 DNA reads TGTGCCAGCAGCTTAGGCGACTACGAGCAGTACTTC. The complete variable domain, with remaining parts taken from reference TRBV7-8 and TRBJ2-7, reads GAGVSQSPRYKVAKRGQDVALRCDPISGHVSLFWYQQALGQGPEFLTYFQNEAQLDKSGLPSDRFFAERPEGSVSTLKIQRTQQEDSAVYLCASSLGDYEQYFGPGTRLTVT.